The rows below give T cell receptor beta chains drawn from one sample of a study of response to subunit inactivated influenza vaccine. TCRdb processed the RT-PCR reads anew with MiXCR; each CDR3 protein has one entry. The sample lists roughly 500,000 distinct CDR3 sequences, approximately 16% occurring once. This specimen consisted of CD4+ T cells sorted from PBMCs, obtained 23 to 25 months after vaccination. The receptors stem from a man in his fifties or sixties who received an inactivated influenza vaccine. Each CDR3 is given with its conserved first and last residue. D genes are given only for firm matches. Not every row has a clone size; where given, it reads once, few, many or a size class.

clone_size j_call v_call cdr3_length d_call cdr3_aa cdr3_nt
. TRBJ2-2 TRBV20-1 16 . CSALKTISPNTGELFF TGCAGTGCCCTCAAGACTATATCCCCGAATACCGGGGAGCTGTTTTTT
. TRBJ2-7 TRBV2 14 TRBD1 CASKPGQSSYEQYF TGTGCCAGCAAACCGGGACAGAGCTCCTACGAGCAGTACTTC
many TRBJ1-4 TRBV27 15 . CASSPLWVRAEKLFF TGTGCCAGCAGTCCCCTATGGGTGAGAGCCGAAAAACTGTTTTTT
. TRBJ1-4 TRBV18 16 . CASSQGRIATNEKLFF TGTGCCAGCTCCCAAGGGAGGATCGCAACTAATGAAAAACTGTTTTTT
. TRBJ2-7 TRBV12-3/TRBV12-4 13 . CASSFKPPYEQYF TGTGCCAGCAGTTTTAAACCGCCGTACGAGCAGTACTTC
. TRBJ1-4 TRBV19 13 . CASRQDVNEKLFF TGTGCCAGTAGACAGGACGTTAATGAAAAACTGTTTTTT
few TRBJ2-2 TRBV20-1 16 . CSARTAGALGAGELFF TGCAGTGCTAGAACCGCCGGGGCCCTAGGCGCCGGGGAGCTGTTTTTT
many TRBJ2-3 TRBV6-1 13 . CASVAPGTDTQYF TGTGCCAGCGTGGCTCCCGGGACAGATACGCAGTATTTT
. TRBJ1-2 TRBV20-1 13 TRBD1 CSARDRGSYGYTF TGCAGTGCCCGGGACAGGGGATCCTATGGCTACACCTTC
. TRBJ2-3 TRBV11-2 16 . CASSSMGRGGTDTQYF TGTGCCAGCAGCTCAATGGGGAGAGGGGGCACAGATACGCAGTATTTT
. TRBJ1-2 TRBV10-1 14 . CASSDDGTHYGYTF TGCGCCAGCAGTGATGACGGAACACACTATGGCTACACCTTC
many TRBJ1-2 TRBV10-3 13 . CAIVSLPGDGYTF TGTGCCATCGTCTCCTTGCCGGGAGACGGCTACACCTTC
few TRBJ2-3 TRBV7-2 16 TRBD2 CASSLGLARSTDTQYF TGTGCCAGCAGCTTGGGACTAGCGCGGAGCACAGATACGCAGTATTTT
many TRBJ1-2 TRBV7-9 13 TRBD1 CASSTTGSNGYTF TGTGCCAGCAGCACGACAGGGAGCAATGGCTACACCTTC
. TRBJ2-7 TRBV29-1 12 . CSVVLGRTEQYF TGCAGCGTTGTCCTCGGCAGGACCGAGCAGTACTTC
. TRBJ2-7 TRBV5-1 14 . CASSPDSTSYEQYF TGCGCCAGCAGCCCGGACAGTACCTCCTACGAGCAGTACTTC
. TRBJ1-2 TRBV12-3/TRBV12-4 15 . CASSPPGAGQRGYTF TGTGCCAGCAGCCCCCCTGGGGCAGGGCAGAGAGGCTACACCTTC
. TRBJ1-2 TRBV12-3/TRBV12-4 12 . CASSLSLFGYTF TGTGCCAGCAGTTTATCCCTTTTTGGCTACACCTTC
. TRBJ1-4 TRBV4-2 15 TRBD1 CASSQDGTGVGKLFF TGTGCCAGCAGCCAAGATGGGACAGGGGTTGGAAAACTGTTTTTT
once TRBJ1-2 TRBV5-1 14 . CASSPGESNYGYTF TGCGCCAGCAGCCCGGGGGAGTCTAACTATGGCTACACCTTC
. TRBJ1-1 TRBV6-5 12 . CASRARRTEAFF TGTGCCAGCAGGGCAAGGCGCACTGAAGCTTTCTTT
. TRBJ1-2 TRBV30 14 TRBD1 CAWTLRDRIHGYTF TGTGCCTGGACTCTCCGGGACAGGATTCATGGCTACACCTTC
few TRBJ1-1 TRBV5-1 15 . CASTSGGTVNTEAFF TGCGCCAGCACCTCAGGAGGAACAGTGAACACTGAAGCTTTCTTT
few TRBJ2-2 TRBV20-1 13 . CSANRENTGELFF TGCAGTGCTAACCGGGAGAACACCGGGGAGCTGTTTTTT
once TRBJ2-5 TRBV6-1 14 TRBD1 CASRPGGRWETQYF TGTGCCAGCAGGCCAGGGGGCCGATGGGAGACCCAGTACTTC
many TRBJ2-6 TRBV6-1 18 TRBD1 CASKPGQGATSGANVLTF TGTGCCAGCAAACCGGGTCAGGGGGCCACCTCTGGGGCCAACGTCCTGACTTTC
. TRBJ1-2 TRBV6-2/TRBV6-3 14 . CASRPSPINYGYTF TGTGCCAGCAGACCCTCACCGATTAACTATGGCTACACCTTC
. TRBJ2-1 TRBV20-1 15 TRBD1 CSASRETGVYNEQFF TGCAGTGCTAGCCGTGAGACAGGGGTCTACAATGAGCAGTTCTTC
. TRBJ2-3 TRBV20-1 16 TRBD2 CSADLILAGVGDTQYF TGCAGTGCTGACTTGATTCTAGCGGGAGTAGGAGATACGCAGTATTTT
few TRBJ2-2 TRBV10-3 15 TRBD1 CAIRGQVKAHGELFF TGTGCCATCAGGGGACAGGTTAAGGCCCACGGGGAGCTGTTTTTT
. TRBJ2-7 TRBV20-1 15 TRBD1 CSARAPQGSGYEQYF TGCAGTGCTAGAGCTCCACAGGGGTCGGGCTACGAGCAGTACTTC
. TRBJ2-7 TRBV9 14 TRBD1 CASSVGQGDWEQYF TGTGCCAGCAGCGTGGGACAGGGCGACTGGGAGCAGTACTTC
. TRBJ1-1 TRBV20-1 15 TRBD1 CSARDILTGEVEAFF TGCAGTGCTAGAGATATCTTGACAGGGGAAGTTGAAGCTTTCTTT
. TRBJ2-1 TRBV9 17 TRBD2 CASSVEASGRSYNEQFF TGTGCCAGCAGCGTAGAGGCTAGCGGGAGGTCCTACAATGAGCAGTTCTTC
few TRBJ2-7 TRBV20-1 13 . CSALPTASYEQYF TGCAGTGCCCTCCCCACAGCCTCCTACGAGCAGTACTTC
. TRBJ1-5 TRBV6-1 12 . CASSEARQPQHF TGTGCCAGCAGTGAAGCAAGGCAGCCCCAGCATTTT
. TRBJ2-3 TRBV20-1 14 TRBD2 CSAPREGRTDTQYF TGCAGTGCTCCTCGGGAGGGCAGGACAGATACGCAGTATTTT
few TRBJ2-2 TRBV5-6 14 . CASSPGTITGELFF TGTGCCAGCAGCCCGGGGACCATCACCGGGGAGCTGTTTTTT
. TRBJ2-1 TRBV7-3 15 . CASSLTIVRVAEQFF TGTGCCAGCAGCTTAACTATTGTTAGGGTCGCTGAGCAGTTCTTC
. TRBJ2-1 TRBV5-6 15 TRBD2 CASSSGGLVTREQFF TGTGCCAGCAGCTCTGGGGGACTAGTCACAAGGGAGCAGTTCTTC
many TRBJ2-7 TRBV6-5 14 . CASSHSGLKYEQYF TGTGCCAGCAGCCACTCGGGGCTAAAATACGAGCAGTACTTC
. TRBJ1-5 TRBV6-2/TRBV6-3 15 . CASSPTDSWNQPQHF TGTGCCAGCAGTCCCACGGACAGTTGGAATCAGCCCCAGCATTTT